These 21 T cell receptor beta chains were all obtained from the same sample, sequenced in a study of shared clonotypes between healthy human individuals. CD45RO negativity and positive selection for CCR7 defined naive CD8 cells, a population that excluded terminally differentiated effector memory CD45RA+ cells. The repertoire was sequenced with immunoSEQ multiplex PCR; TCRdb's copy has only in-frame clones and lacks some. The sample lists millions of clones, 90% to 95% seen once, with about 1.8% in the top ten. Sequencing used naive CD8+ T cells from PBMCs. The receptors were gathered from a man younger than 30 in good health. Some clones in this sample may be carry-over from other donors' samples.

This chain uses TRBV4-3 with TRBJ2-7; 8 nucleotides align to TRBD1. V was pared by 0 bases and J by 4 bases, with 5 bases of the junction left unmatched. CDR1 and CDR2 from the germline V gene are LGHNA and YSLEER. CDR3 length: 15 residues. The CDR3 nucleotides read TGCGCCAGCAGCCAAGAGCAGGGGGCATTTTACGAGCAGTACTTC. Protein product: CASSQEQGAFYEQYF.

The chain carries TRBV5-1 and TRBJ2-7, with D uncertain. The CDR3 has 14 residues. Deletions cut 2 bases from V and 0 bases from J, with 9 bases between. Germline V lookup: CDR1 SGHRS, CDR2 YFSETQ. This CDR3 is CASSFRPHSYEQYF. The CDR3 DNA reads TGCGCCAGCAGCTTTCGTCCGCACTCCTACGAGCAGTACTTC.

The CDR3 DNA is TGTGCCAGCAGTTACGGGGGACACCTCCAAGAGACCCAGTACTTC. Translation: CASSYGGHLQETQYF. The gene calls are TRBV6-5 and TRBJ2-5; maybe TRBD1 (6 bases). The CDR3 runs to 15 residues. The germline CDR1 and CDR2 sequences are MNHEY and SVGAGI. Trimming cost V 2 bases and J 1 base, with 11 bases left between them.

The chain links TRBV7-9 to TRBJ2-5; a possible D gene is TRBD2 (6 bases). V was cut by 2 bases and J by 5 bases, with 9 bases left in between. CDR1 and CDR2 (germline): SEHNR, FQNEAQ (reference sequence). The CDR3 loop spans 13 amino acids. CDR3 in amino acids: CASSLLATETQYF. Here the CDR3 DNA reads TGTGCCAGCAGCTTACTAGCGACGGAGACCCAGTACTTC.

For the CDR3, the DNA is TGTGCCAGCAGCTCCCAGACAGGGAACTATGGCTACACCTTC. It yields the protein CASSSQTGNYGYTF. This rearrangement joins TRBV9 to TRBJ1-2; 7 nucleotides line up with TRBD1. The CDR3 covers 14 residues. Germline V gene lookup returns CDR1 SGDLS and CDR2 YYNGEE. Unmatched junction bases numbered 5, after V lost 4 bases and J lost 2 bases.

The chain couples TRBV11-2 to TRBJ1-1; D gene unclear. Deletions cut 6 bases from V and 4 bases from J, with 6 bases between. This CDR3 has 11 residues. Germline loops: CDR1 SGHAT, CDR2 FQNNGV. The CDR3 here is CASRSSTEAFF. The CDR3 DNA reads TGTGCCAGCAGGTCCTCCACTGAAGCTTTCTTT.

On this clone itself: Within the sample, other DNA sequences also encode this same CDR3. V gene TRBV6-6 combines with J gene TRBJ2-7; no reliable D call. The CDR3 contains 11 residues. V lost 6 bases to trimming and J lost 2 bases, with 5 bases between them. Germline V CDR1 and CDR2: MNHNY, SVGAGI (reference sequence). The CDR3 reads CASRLTYEQYF. Written as DNA, the CDR3 is TGTGCCAGCAGGTTGACCTACGAGCAGTACTTC.

This chain connects TRBV9 to TRBJ2-1; weak D call: TRBD2 (5 bases). Trimming shortened V by 2 bases and J by 3 bases, and 15 bases separated the two germline ends. The germline gives CDR1 SGDLS, CDR2 YYNGEE. This CDR3 has 16 amino acids. CDR3: CASSVGVRGLYNEQFF. DNA of the CDR3: TGTGCCAGCAGCGTGGGCGTGCGAGGGCTCTACAATGAGCAGTTCTTC. The variable domain in full, completed from reference TRBV9 and TRBJ2-1, reads DSGVTQTPKHLITATGQRVTLRCSPRSGDLSVYWYQQSLDQGLQFLIQYYNGEERAKGNILERFSAQQFPDLHSELNLSSLELGDSALYFCASSVGVRGLYNEQFFGPGTRLTVL.

The rearrangement links TRBV19 to TRBJ1-1, with D perhaps TRBD1 (5 bases). Trimming removed 5 bases at V and 4 bases at J, with 11 bases between. Germline V gives CDR1 LNHDA, CDR2 SQIVND (reference sequence). The CDR3 is 13 residues long. CDR3: CASSWGGPTEAFF. CDR3 nucleotides: TGTGCCAGTAGTTGGGGGGGACCCACTGAAGCTTTCTTT.

In its sample, this clone was seen once. V and J are TRBV6-6 and TRBJ2-1; D is ambiguous. The CDR3 runs to 13 residues. Germline V gives CDR1 MNHNY, CDR2 SVGAGI (reference sequence). Trimming cost V 4 bases and J 8 bases, with 12 bases left between them. The CDR3 is CASSSTLGYEQFF. CDR3 nucleotides: TGTGCCAGCAGTTCAACGCTGGGTTATGAGCAGTTCTTC.

V usage is TRBV10-3 and J usage is TRBJ1-6; perhaps TRBD1 as D (5 bases). Trimming took off 2 bases at V and 6 bases at J, with 11 bases between the two ends. Germline CDR1 ENHRY, CDR2 SYGVKD. This CDR3 has 15 residues. The CDR3 nucleotides are TGTGCCATCAGTGAGCGAGACAGTCTTAATTCACCCCTCCACTTT. Translation gives CAISERDSLNSPLHF.

Only one count was recorded for this clone. This chain uses TRBV15 with TRBJ1-2; D might be TRBD1 (5 bases). Trimming removed 5 bases at V and 2 bases at J, with 18 bases between. The germline gives CDR1 LNHNV, CDR2 YYDKDF (reference sequence). The CDR3 loop spans 16 amino acids. CDR3 residues: CATSPRPEGLNYGYTF. The CDR3 DNA reads as TGTGCCACCAGCCCCAGGCCGGAGGGGCTGAACTATGGCTACACCTTC.

The chain has TRBV28 and TRBJ2-3; TRBD2 aligns across 7 bases. The ends lost 2 bases at V and 3 bases at J; junction bases unmatched: 5. Germline CDR1 is MDHEN and CDR2 is SYDVKM. This CDR3 has 15 residues. CDR3 sequence reads: CASSLVASGTDTQYF. The DNA for the CDR3 is TGTGCCAGCAGTTTAGTGGCTAGCGGAACAGATACGCAGTATTTT.

The chain couples TRBV29-1 to TRBJ1-2, with D possibly matching TRBD1 (5 bases). V gave up 5 bases and J gave up 8 bases, with 12 bases separating them. The CDR3 is 11 amino acids. Looked up from germline, CDR1 is SQVTM and CDR2 is ANQGSEA. CDR3: CSVIRGSGYTF. The CDR3 bases are TGCAGCGTTATACGGGGCTCGGGCTACACCTTC.

A single count supports this clone. The V call is TRBV7-9, the J call TRBJ2-1, with D unresolved. V lost 11 bases, J lost 10 bases, and 18 bases lay in between. The germline gives CDR1 SEHNR, CDR2 FQNEAQ (reference sequence). The CDR3 runs 12 residues. The CDR3 loop reads CASEAPPQEQFF. The CDR3 region has the DNA TGTGCCTCCGAGGCCCCGCCCCAAGAGCAGTTCTTC.

This sequence joins TRBV10-3 and TRBJ1-1; 9 positions match TRBD1. The CDR3 spans 12 residues. The germline V gene encodes CDR1 ENHRY and CDR2 SYGVKD. With V trimmed by 10 bases and J by 5 bases, 5 bases remained unmatched. This chain's CDR3 is CATGTGMTEAFF. The CDR3 nucleotides are TGTGCCACTGGGACAGGGATGACTGAAGCTTTCTTT.

The chain is built from TRBV4-1 and TRBJ2-1; 7 bases agree with TRBD1. Germline CDR1 reads MGHRA; CDR2 reads YSYEKL. V gave up 5 bases and J gave up 2 bases; unmatched junction bases: 6. The CDR3 spans 15 residues. DNA for the CDR3: TGCGCCAGCAGCTCACCGGGACAGCCCTACAATGAGCAGTTCTTC. It encodes CASSSPGQPYNEQFF.

The J gene is TRBJ2-3, the V gene TRBV5-1; 11 nucleotides line up with TRBD2. CDR3 length: 18 amino acids. V gave up 2 bases and J gave up 2 bases; unmatched junction bases: 10. Per germline, CDR1 SGHRS and CDR2 YFSETQ. CDR3 in amino acids: CASSLTPGLAELTDTQYF. DNA for the CDR3: TGCGCCAGCAGCTTAACTCCGGGACTAGCGGAACTCACAGATACGCAGTATTTT.

The count of this clone is one. The chain uses TRBV5-1 and TRBJ2-3; 9 positions match TRBD1. Germline V gene data show CDR1 as SGHRS and CDR2 as YFSETQ. The CDR3 runs to 19 residues. J gave up 4 bases and V 3 bases, and 18 bases lay outside the gene matches. CDR3 in DNA: TGCGCCAGCAGCTCGATTTGGGGAATACAGGGGGCGCAGCCAGATACGCAGTATTTT. It is translated as CASSSIWGIQGAQPDTQYF.

The table lists this clone with a count of one. The V call is TRBV6-1, the J call TRBJ2-6; D is ambiguous. Germline V lookup: CDR1 MNHNS, CDR2 SASEGT. The V end lost 2 bases, the J end lost 2 bases, and 10 bases lay between the germline ends. The CDR3 runs 16 residues. Here the CDR3 DNA reads TGTGCCAGCAGTGAACGGCCTCGGCCTGGGGCCAACGTCCTGACTTTC. This encodes CASSERPRPGANVLTF.

The chain links TRBV7-9 to TRBJ1-2; D gene uncertain. Between the trimmed V and J ends, which lost 0 bases and 4 bases, there was a span of 12 bases. The CDR3 has 15 amino acids. CDR1 and CDR2 (germline): SEHNR, FQNEAQ (reference sequence). CDR3 sequence reads: CASSLAQAAVYGYTF. The CDR3 region has the DNA TGTGCCAGCAGCTTAGCGCAAGCCGCCGTCTATGGCTACACCTTC.